Given below is one TCR beta chain in context. Its antigen is currently unknown. These data are taken from a study of T cells after posttransplantation cyclophosphamide. Overall study results and limits: Donor CD8+ memory clones often dominated recipient blood repertoires at later times. Recipient CMV seropositivity and CMV reactivation strongly tracked TRB clonality. TRB overlap between skin or GI tissue T cells and blood was limited.

Cells defined as naive were viable CD3+CD4+ or CD3+CD8+ and CCR7+CD45RA+CD45RO-CD95-CD27+CD28+. On the day of bone marrow donation, the related graft donor provided peripheral blood. TCRdb's copy holds only in-frame clones and misses some; the assay was immunoSEQ multiplex PCR. The sample lists some 9,400 clones, roughly 98% occurring once. This clonotype was sampled from a woman aged 55-69 years in good health, CMV-negative, and a related stem cell transplant donor. Source material: naive CD4+ T cells sorted from PBMCs.

CDR3 in amino acids: CASSDRQGANTEAFF. CDR3 nucleotide sequence: TGTGCCAGCAGTGACCGACAGGGGGCGAACACTGAAGCTTTCTTT. J is TRBJ1-1 and V is TRBV6-6, with TRBD1 matching over 10 bases. V lost 5 bases, J lost 1 base, and 4 bases stayed unmatched. This CDR3 has 15 amino acids. The germline V gene has CDR1 MNHNY and CDR2 SVGAGI (reference sequence).